The 32 T cell receptor beta chains below come from one sample, sequenced in a study of beta chain features in type 1 diabetes. Isolated RNA was reverse transcribed in full, so expressed TCRB transcripts were sequenced. The data were produced by immunoSEQ multiplex PCR, yet TCRdb's version contains in-frame clones alone and is incomplete. The profile shows 900,000 or so clones, roughly 15% of them singletons. Sequenced sample: naive CD4+ T cells from blood. These receptors were collected from a young woman in good health.

This clone was counted a few times. The rearrangement uses TRBV6-6 and TRBJ2-2; TRBD2 matches 11 bases. The ends lost 4 bases at V and 8 bases at J; junction bases unmatched: 9. There are 16 residues in the CDR3. Germline V lookup: CDR1 MNHNY, CDR2 SVGAGI (reference sequence). The CDR3: CASSSSSGRSWGELFF. The DNA for the CDR3 is TGTGCCAGCAGTTCGTCTAGCGGGAGGTCGTGGGGGGAGCTGTTTTTT.

This clone was counted a few times. The rearrangement uses TRBV6-4 and TRBJ1-5; weak D call: TRBD1 (5 bases). Trimming stripped 6 bases from V and 5 bases from J, with 14 bases between. The germline gives CDR1 MRHNA, CDR2 SNTAGT. CDR3 length: 14 residues. CDR3 bases: TGTGCCAGCAGCCAAGGGGCGGGGGATCAGCCCCAGCATTTT. This codes for CASSQGAGDQPQHF.

This rearrangement joins TRBV28 to TRBJ1-2, with TRBD1 matching 8 bases. V lost 6 bases to trimming and J lost 7 bases; unmatched junction nucleotides: 13. Germline loops: CDR1 MDHEN, CDR2 SYDVKM. The CDR3 sequence is 15 residues long. CDR3 nucleotides: TGTGCCAGCAGGACGACAGGGGAAGGGGTGGGTGGCTACACCTTC. Translated, it gives CASRTTGEGVGGYTF.

A few counts support this clone. The chain couples TRBV6-5 to TRBJ1-1; 9 nucleotides agree with TRBD1. V lost 4 bases to trimming and J lost 4 bases; unmatched junction nucleotides: 7. CDR3 size: 15 residues. The germline CDR1 and CDR2 sequences are MNHEY and SVGAGI. CDR3: CASSSPTGGSTEAFF. CDR3 bases: TGTGCCAGCAGTTCCCCGACAGGGGGGAGCACTGAAGCTTTCTTT.

This clone has only a few counts. The chain couples TRBV6-6 to TRBJ2-7; D not certain. Germline-derived CDR1 and CDR2 are MNHNY and SVGAGI (reference sequence). The CDR3 contains 11 residues. The V end was cut by 4 bases, the J end by 4 bases, with 5 bases between. This chain's CDR3 is CASSFGYEQYF. As DNA, the CDR3 is TGTGCCAGCAGTTTCGGTTACGAGCAGTACTTC.

This rearrangement joins TRBV5-1 to TRBJ2-4; 10 positions match TRBD1. The trim removed 0 bases at V and 8 bases at J, leaving 11 bases unmatched. The CDR3 contains 17 residues. Germline CDR1 and CDR2: SGHRS and YFSETQ. The CDR3 DNA reads as TGCGCCAGCAGCTTGGGGAGACAGGGGGCAGCTAGAGACATTCAGTACTTC. Protein product: CASSLGRQGAARDIQYF.

V gene TRBV25-1 combines with J gene TRBJ2-6; the D is unclear. The CDR3 is 16 amino acids. Looked up from germline, CDR1 is MGHDK and CDR2 is SYGVNS. Trimming removed 6 bases at V and 2 bases at J, with 14 bases between. The CDR3 region has the DNA TGTGCCAGCAGCCCACCGCGTAGGGCTGGGGCCAACGTCCTGACTTTC. Encoded protein: CASSPPRRAGANVLTF.

V usage is TRBV4-3 and J usage is TRBJ2-7; D is tentatively TRBD1 or TRBD2 (5 bases each). The ends were cut back, 0 bases at V and 5 bases at J, with 14 bases in the middle. Germline V CDR1 and CDR2: LGHNA, YSLEER. This CDR3 has 15 amino acids. The CDR3 region is CASSQDPGLRDEQYF. For the CDR3, the DNA is TGCGCCAGCAGCCAAGACCCGGGGCTCAGGGACGAGCAGTACTTC.

In DNA, the CDR3 is TGTGCCAGCAGCCCCAGATCAGGACAGTACAATGAGCAGTTCTTC. Encoded protein: CASSPRSGQYNEQFF. This chain links TRBV5-4 with TRBJ2-1, with D possibly matching TRBD1 (6 bases). The CDR3 has 15 residues. With 4 bases removed from V and 4 bases from J, the gap between germline ends came to 15 bases. Germline CDR1 and CDR2: SGHNT and YYREEE (reference sequence).

This clone was picked up a small number of times. The chain is built from TRBV7-2 and TRBJ1-4; D is ambiguous. This CDR3 has 11 amino acids. V was pared by 5 bases and J by 6 bases, with 4 bases between. Germline assignment: CDR1 SGHTA and CDR2 FQGNSA. CDR3 nucleotides: TGTGCCAGCAGCGAACATGAAAAACTGTTTTTT. This codes for CASSEHEKLFF.

This clone was detected only a few times. V usage is TRBV20-1 and J usage is TRBJ2-7; D remains ambiguous. Trimming removed 5 bases from V and 4 bases from J, with 9 bases in between. Germline values: CDR1 DFQATT, CDR2 SNEGSKA (reference sequence). This CDR3 has 11 residues. The CDR3 region is CSASDEYEQYF. The DNA for the CDR3 is TGCAGTGCTTCGGACGAGTACGAGCAGTACTTC.

This clone occurred a few times. V is TRBV2 and J is TRBJ1-1; D perhaps matches TRBD1 (6 bases). CDR1 and CDR2 (germline): SNHLY, FYNNEI. V gave up 4 bases and J gave up 5 bases, with 14 bases separating them. This CDR3 spans 14 amino acids. CDR3 nucleotides: TGTGCCAGCAGTGTCACGGGGGGCTGGACTGAAGCTTTCTTT. Translation: CASSVTGGWTEAFF. The entire variable domain, with the rest obtained from reference TRBV2 and TRBJ1-1, is as follows: EPEVTQTPSHQVTQMGQEVILRCVPISNHLYFYWYRQILGQKVEFLVSFYNNEISEKSEIFDDQFSVERPDGSNFTLKIRSTKLEDSAMYFCASSVTGGWTEAFFGQGTRLTVV.

Here the CDR3 reads CASSQESRNQPQHF. CDR3 nucleotide sequence: TGCGCCAGCAGCCAAGAGAGCCGTAATCAGCCCCAGCATTTT. V is TRBV4-1 and J is TRBJ1-5; no reliable D call. The CDR3 sequence is 14 residues long. V lost 0 bases and J lost 4, with 7 bases in between. Germline V lookup: CDR1 MGHRA, CDR2 YSYEKL.

This sequence joins TRBV2 and TRBJ2-2; a weak D match, TRBD2 (5 bases). Deletions cut 6 bases from V and 6 bases from J, with 14 bases between. This CDR3 contains 14 residues. Germline CDR1 and CDR2: SNHLY and FYNNEI. The CDR3 nucleotides read TGTGCCAGCAGAGGACTGACCTACGCCGGGGAGCTGTTTTTT. It is translated as CASRGLTYAGELFF.

About this clone itself: Germline and junction disagree at one end, which may indicate a read error. This chain uses TRBV7-3 with TRBJ1-1, with a possible D match to TRBD1 (5 bases). This CDR3 is built from 13 residues. CDR1 SGHTA and CDR2 FQGTGA come from the germline V gene. Here the CDR3 reads CASRATAGTEAFF. As DNA, the CDR3 is TGCGCCAGCAGGGCGACGGCAGGCACTGAAGCTTTCTTT.

This clone occurred a few times. Other DNA sequences of this sample code for an identical CDR3. This chain uses TRBV7-2 with TRBJ2-7; D is ambiguous. Germline V gene sequence: CDR1 SGHTA, CDR2 FQGNSA. V lost 1 base to trimming and J lost 4 bases, with 5 bases between them. This CDR3 region has 12 residues. This CDR3 reads CASSLVGYEQYF. In DNA form, the CDR3 reads TGTGCCAGCAGCTTAGTGGGATACGAGCAGTACTTC.

The chain employs TRBV6-1 and TRBJ2-5; no clear D. V lost 7 bases and J 7 bases, leaving 10 bases between the germline ends. CDR3 size: 11 residues. Germline V lookup: CDR1 MNHNS, CDR2 SASEGT. The chain's CDR3 is CASTPGGTQYF. CDR3 bases: TGTGCCAGCACCCCGGGCGGGACCCAGTACTTC.

V is TRBV4-2 and J is TRBJ1-3; no definite D call. The CDR3 is 13 amino acids. V lost 0 bases and J lost 3, with 3 bases in between. Germline CDR1 is LGHNA and CDR2 is YNFKEQ. The CDR3 bases are TGTGCCAGCAGCCAAGATATTGGAAACACCATATATTTT. Encoded protein: CASSQDIGNTIYF.

The sample holds a few counts of this clone. The V call is TRBV7-6, the J call TRBJ2-1, with D tentatively TRBD1 (6 bases). The CDR3 is 16 residues long. The ends were cut back, 1 base at V and 8 bases at J, with 18 bases in the middle. Germline-derived CDR1 and CDR2 are SGHVS and FNYEAQ. CDR3 residues: CASSLGLSSTGYEQFF. CDR3 in DNA: TGTGCCAGCAGCTTAGGCCTATCCTCAACAGGGTATGAGCAGTTCTTC. Drawing the rest from reference TRBV7-6 and TRBJ2-1, the complete variable domain is GAGVSQSPRYKVTKRGQDVALRCDPISGHVSLYWYRQALGQGPEFLTYFNYEAQQDKSGLPNDRFSAERPEGSISTLTIQRTEQRDSAMYRCASSLGLSSTGYEQFFGPGTRLTVL.

The rearrangement uses TRBV6-6 and TRBJ1-1; no clear D. Between the trimmed V and J ends, which lost 7 bases and 0 bases, there was a span of 9 bases. Looked up from germline, CDR1 is MNHNY and CDR2 is SVGAGI (reference sequence). The CDR3 sequence is 13 residues long. This CDR3 reads CASNGGMNTEAFF. The DNA for the CDR3 is TGTGCCAGCAACGGAGGCATGAACACTGAAGCTTTCTTT.

This clone was seen a few times. Distinct nucleotide sequences in the sample also encode this CDR3. As DNA, the CDR3 is TGTGCCAGCTCACCAACAACCGGGAGCGGGTACGAGCAGTACTTC. Protein product: CASSPTTGSGYEQYF. J is TRBJ2-7 and V is TRBV18, with D possibly being TRBD2 (6 bases). The CDR3 sequence is 15 residues long. The V end lost 2 bases, the J end lost 4 bases, and 15 bases lay between the germline ends. Germline V CDR1 and CDR2: KGHSH, LQKENI.

This clone has a handful of counts. The gene calls are TRBV18 and TRBJ2-1; TRBD2 agrees at 8 bases. Germline V gene data show CDR1 as KGHSH and CDR2 as LQKENI. This CDR3 has 15 amino acids. The V and J ends lost 4 bases and 4 bases, in that order; junction bases with no gene match: 6. The CDR3 spells CASSRSGIIYNEQFF. CDR3 nucleotides: TGTGCCAGCTCACGTAGCGGGATCATTTACAATGAGCAGTTCTTC.

The rearrangement uses TRBV6-1 and TRBJ1-2; TRBD1 matches at 8 bases. The CDR3 is made up of 14 amino acids. Per germline, CDR1 MNHNS and CDR2 SASEGT. V dropped 1 base and J dropped 8; count of bases not matched to a gene: 6. The CDR3 sequence is CASSEDRTGRGYTF. Here the CDR3 DNA reads TGTGCCAGCAGTGAAGACAGGACAGGGCGCGGCTACACCTTC.

The gene calls are TRBV29-1 and TRBJ1-3; D uncertain. Trimming pared 1 base from V and 4 bases from J, leaving 11 bases between. This CDR3 has 14 amino acids. Per germline, CDR1 SQVTM and CDR2 ANQGSEA. The CDR3: CSVEVYSGGNTIYF. In DNA form, the CDR3 reads TGCAGCGTTGAAGTGTATTCGGGGGGAAACACCATATATTTT.

This clone was seen a few times. The V call is TRBV7-2, the J call TRBJ2-1, with D perhaps TRBD1 (5 bases). Looked up from germline, CDR1 is SGHTA and CDR2 is FQGNSA. The V end lost 5 bases, the J end lost 6 bases, and 14 bases lay between the germline ends. The CDR3 runs 14 residues. For the CDR3, the DNA is TGTGCCAGCAGCGTCCGACAGCGCATCAATGAGCAGTTCTTC. Translation gives CASSVRQRINEQFF.

This clone was counted between two and nine times. Other DNA variants within this sample encode the same CDR3. The chain uses TRBV18 and TRBJ2-1; TRBD2 matches 11 bases. CDR1 and CDR2 from the germline V gene are KGHSH and LQKENI. The J segment lost 4 bases and the V segment lost 6 bases, leaving 5 bases of the junction unmatched. The CDR3 runs 15 residues. Here the CDR3 DNA reads TGTGCCAGCTCGCCTCTAGCGGGGGGATACAATGAGCAGTTCTTC. Residues: CASSPLAGGYNEQFF. Together with reference TRBV18 and TRBJ2-1, the CDR3 gives the full variable domain: NAGVMQNPRHLVRRRGQEARLRCSPMKGHSHVYWYRQLPEEGLKFMVYLQKENIIDESGMPKERFSAEFPKEGPSILRIQQVVRGDSAAYFCASSPLAGGYNEQFFGPGTRLTVL.

V is TRBV10-3 and J is TRBJ1-3; no definite D call. Germline-derived CDR1 and CDR2 are ENHRY and SYGVKD. V lost 5 bases, J lost 2 bases, and 10 bases lay in between. This CDR3 spans 14 amino acids. As DNA, the CDR3 is TGTGCCATCAGTCCGCAGATTCCTGGAAACACCATATATTTT. Its protein product is CAISPQIPGNTIYF.

This clone was picked up a small number of times. The chain joins TRBV28 to TRBJ2-5; possible D gene TRBD1, 6 bases. Germline loops: CDR1 MDHEN, CDR2 SYDVKM. V was shortened by 3 bases and J by 0 bases, with 11 bases between the two germline ends. The CDR3 is 15 residues long. Here the CDR3 reads CASSLRQAYQETQYF. CDR3 coding DNA: TGTGCCAGCAGTTTGAGACAGGCGTACCAAGAGACCCAGTACTTC. Together with reference TRBV28 and TRBJ2-5, the CDR3 gives the full variable domain: DVKVTQSSRYLVKRTGEKVFLECVQDMDHENMFWYRQDPGLGLRLIYFSYDVKMKEKGDIPEGYSVSREKKERFSLILESASTNQTSMYLCASSLRQAYQETQYFGPGTRLLVL.

This clone appeared once. This chain links TRBV7-9 with TRBJ2-7; D is perhaps TRBD1 or TRBD2 (5 bases each). V shed 5 bases and J shed 7 bases, with 12 bases lying between them. In germline, CDR1 is SEHNR, CDR2 FQNEAQ (reference sequence). This CDR3 has 12 amino acids. Here the CDR3 reads CASSRDPREQYF. CDR3 sequence (DNA): TGTGCCAGCAGCAGGGACCCCAGGGAGCAGTACTTC.

The genes are TRBV7-8 and TRBJ2-2; D is tentatively TRBD1 or TRBD2 (5 bases each). Germline CDR1 SGHVS, CDR2 FQNEAQ. The V end was cut by 5 bases, the J end by 5 bases, with 21 bases between. This CDR3 is built from 17 residues. The CDR3 reads CASSLRGAPLETGELFF. For the CDR3, the DNA is TGTGCCAGCAGCCTTAGAGGGGCCCCCTTAGAGACCGGGGAGCTGTTTTTT.

V usage is TRBV19 and J usage is TRBJ1-1; TRBD1 might be the D (5 bases). Between the trimmed V and J ends, which lost 6 bases and 6 bases, there was a span of 11 bases. Germline CDR1 LNHDA, CDR2 SQIVND (reference sequence). The CDR3 sequence is 12 residues long. DNA of the CDR3: TGTGCCAGTAGCGTAAGGGGCGCTGAAGCTTTCTTT. It is translated as CASSVRGAEAFF.

This clone was detected only a few times. This chain uses TRBV11-2 with TRBJ2-1, with D tentatively TRBD2 (6 bases). Germline loops: CDR1 SGHAT, CDR2 FQNNGV. Between the trimmed V and J ends, which lost 5 bases and 2 bases, there was a span of 16 bases. The CDR3 covers 16 residues. The CDR3 DNA sequence: TGTGCCAGCAGCCCGCACGCCGGGAGAACCTACAATGAGCAGTTCTTC. It codes for CASSPHAGRTYNEQFF.